The clone carrying this T cell receptor beta chain was picked up one time. No antigen is known for it. Next came a second PCR, run for 7 to 11 cycles, which used a sample-barcoded 5' primer along with a J-beta primer mix. The template-switch adaptor, which had 12 random nucleotides, put a tag on each cDNA molecule. MiXCR, run by TCRdb on the 5' RACE reads, gives a single entry per CDR3 protein. The table includes hundreds of thousands of distinct CDR3 sequences, 52% detected once. This sample stems from a study of blood T cells in healthy people across ages. PBMCs, at least 7 million per sample, were isolated. General study results and limits: In long-lived donors, naive CD4+ cell counts and diversity exceeded those of aged donors. One million T cells yielded diversity estimates that were considered underestimates.

Input material: blood. The clonotype originates from a woman aged 80 or over in good health.

CDR3 nucleotides: TGTGCCAGCAGTTCAGGGATGGGGTCCACCGGGGAGCTGTTTTTT. This translates into CASSSGMGSTGELFF. The chain joins TRBV21-1 to TRBJ2-2; TRBD1, the table's D call, lacks a check against the DNA. TRBV21-1 is recorded as a pseudogene. The CDR3 runs to 15 residues.